This is a list of T cell receptor beta chains from one sample in a study of cytomegalovirus exposure and HLA in healthy donors. The repertoire was sequenced with immunoSEQ multiplex PCR; TCRdb's copy has only in-frame clones and lacks some. Of around 160,000 clones listed, 84% are singletons. Material: PBMCs. Receptors were obtained from a young man in good health and CMV-seropositive. Each CDR3 is given with its conserved first and last residue. The D gene is left open where the match is weak. Clone size is given for some rows only: seen once, a few or many times, or a class if the clone is expanded.

J	size	D	V	CDR3	DNA
TRBJ2-7	NA	TRBD1	TRBV30	CAWSGVRTGGADEQYF	TGTGCCTGGAGTGGAGTTCGGACAGGGGGCGCCGACGAGCAGTACTTC
TRBJ2-7	NA	TRBD1	TRBV29-1	CSARDSYEQYF	TGCAGCGCCCGGGACAGCTACGAGCAGTACTTC
TRBJ1-2	NA	TRBD1	TRBV2	CASSPGGTNYGYTF	TGTGCCAGCAGCCCAGGGGGCACTAACTATGGCTACACCTTC
TRBJ2-3	once	TRBD2	TRBV5-1	CASSWPASGSSSTDTQYF	TGCGCCAGCAGCTGGCCGGCTAGCGGGAGCTCTAGCACAGATACGCAGTATTTT
TRBJ2-5	NA	NA	TRBV19	CASASAVGLRETQYF	TGTGCCAGCGCTTCTGCAGTGGGTCTGCGGGAGACCCAGTACTTC
TRBJ2-7	NA	NA	TRBV6-1	CASSEDWSTYEQYF	TGTGCCAGCAGTGAAGACTGGAGTACCTACGAGCAGTACTTC
TRBJ2-7	NA	NA	TRBV7-2	CASSPRVPPYEQYF	TGTGCCAGCAGCCCGAGGGTACCCCCATACGAGCAGTACTTC
TRBJ2-3	NA	NA	TRBV5-4	CASGAISDTQYF	TGTGCCAGCGGAGCTATTTCAGATACGCAGTATTTT
TRBJ1-1	NA	NA	TRBV6-6	CASSKETEAFF	TGTGCCAGCAGTAAGGAGACTGAAGCTTTCTTT
TRBJ2-1	NA	TRBD2	TRBV29-1	CSVRLAAYNEQFF	TGCAGCGTTCGACTAGCGGCTTACAATGAGCAGTTCTTC
TRBJ1-1	NA	NA	TRBV7-8	CASSLGQGAEAFF	TGTGCCAGCAGCTTAGGGCAGGGTGCTGAAGCTTTCTTT
TRBJ1-6	NA	TRBD1	TRBV27	CASCRDRASSPLHF	TGTGCCAGCTGCCGGGACAGGGCTAGTTCACCCCTCCACTTT
TRBJ1-1	NA	TRBD1	TRBV19	CASSIEGARAFF	TGTGCCAGTAGTATCGAGGGGGCCCGGGCTTTCTTT
TRBJ1-4	NA	NA	TRBV18	CASSPFISGRGGSEKLFF	TGTGCCAGCTCACCCTTCATCTCTGGCAGGGGCGGTAGTGAAAAACTGTTTTTT
TRBJ2-3	NA	NA	TRBV28	CASSPAGTDTQYF	TGTGCCAGCAGCCCCGCGGGCACAGATACGCAGTATTTT
TRBJ2-5	NA	TRBD1	TRBV13	CASSLGNRGLGETQYF	TGTGCCAGCAGCTTAGGTAACAGGGGTTTGGGAGAGACCCAGTACTTC
TRBJ1-2	NA	NA	TRBV19	CASSISAGYGYTF	TGTGCCAGTAGTATCTCAGCAGGCTATGGCTACACCTTC
TRBJ2-7	once	NA	TRBV6-5	CASSWKGDYEQYF	TGTGCCAGCAGTTGGAAAGGGGACTACGAGCAGTACTTC
TRBJ1-2	NA	TRBD1	TRBV5-6	CASIGVGGGVSGYTF	TGTGCCAGCATTGGGGTCGGAGGGGGCGTGAGTGGCTACACCTTC
TRBJ1-3	NA	NA	TRBV5-1	CASSKSRAQGNTIYF	TGCGCCAGCAGCAAGAGCAGGGCGCAAGGGAACACCATATATTTT
TRBJ1-2	NA	NA	TRBV7-2	CASSLSFDYGYTF	TGTGCCAGCAGCTTATCCTTTGACTATGGCTACACCTTC
TRBJ2-1	NA	TRBD1	TRBV30	CAFRGWFDEQFF	TGTGCCTTCAGGGGGTGGTTCGATGAGCAGTTCTTC
TRBJ2-7	NA	TRBD1	TRBV9	CASSSGQGSYEQYF	TGTGCCAGCAGCTCAGGACAGGGGAGCTACGAGCAGTACTTC
TRBJ2-3	few	TRBD2	TRBV28	CASSAGLAGGSTDTQYF	TGTGCCAGCAGTGCGGGACTAGCGGGGGGGAGCACAGATACGCAGTATTTT